The 22 T cell receptor beta chains in this list originate from one sample, sequenced in a study of T cell repertoires in ileal Crohn's disease. Profiled with immunoSEQ multiplex PCR; TCRdb holds only in-frame clones, not every one. This sample has around 14,000 clones; 80% occur once, and the top ten carry 4.2%. What was sequenced was ileal tissue. All receptors derive from an adult with Crohn's disease.

The rearrangement links TRBV11-2 to TRBJ2-7; the D gene is possibly TRBD1 (5 bases). Trimming took off 3 bases at V and 2 bases at J, with 8 bases between the two ends. The CDR3 length is 13 residues. CDR1 SGHAT and CDR2 FQNNGV come from the germline V gene. The CDR3 bases are TGTGCCAGCAGCTTTTTAGGGGCCTACGAGCAGTACTTC. This sequence encodes CASSFLGAYEQYF.

The rearrangement joins TRBV7-3 to TRBJ2-5, with D perhaps TRBD2 (6 bases). CDR3 length: 13 amino acids. The germline V and J ends were trimmed by 2 bases and 5 bases, with 9 bases remaining between them. Germline V gene sequence: CDR1 SGHTA, CDR2 FQGTGA. The chain's CDR3 is CASSLGRGETQYF. Written as DNA, the CDR3 is TGTGCCAGCAGCTTAGGCCGGGGGGAGACCCAGTACTTC.

The genes are TRBV27 and TRBJ1-5; D unresolved. Trimming removed 5 bases from V and 0 bases from J, with 14 bases in between. Germline-derived CDR1 and CDR2 are MNHEY and SMNVEV (reference sequence). The CDR3 is 16 amino acids. DNA of the CDR3: TGTGCCAGCAGTGCCTATCGGGGATTTAGCAATCAGCCCCAGCATTTT. This encodes CASSAYRGFSNQPQHF.

This clone is a singleton in its sample. The chain has TRBV6-6 and TRBJ1-6; 7 nucleotides match TRBD1. V lost 6 bases and J lost 6; bases outside the gene matches: 8. This CDR3 spans 15 amino acids. Looked up from germline, CDR1 is MNHNY and CDR2 is SVGAGI (reference sequence). The DNA for the CDR3 is TGTGCCAGCAGCCATTCGGACAGGAGTAATTCACCCCTCCACTTT. This encodes CASSHSDRSNSPLHF.

V is TRBV5-6 and J is TRBJ2-7; possible D gene TRBD1, 6 bases. Trimming shortened V by 2 bases and J by 7 bases, and 22 bases separated the two germline ends. Germline CDR1 and CDR2: SGHDT and YYEEEE. The CDR3 totals 16 residues. CDR3 protein: CASSFLGTGTMLEQYV. The CDR3 nucleotides are TGTGCCAGCAGCTTTCTGGGGACGGGGACAATGCTGGAGCAGTACGTC.

This chain joins TRBV13 and TRBJ2-7, with 7 bases matching TRBD2. The CDR3 is 14 amino acids. The ends lost 5 bases at V and 2 bases at J; junction bases unmatched: 6. CDR1 is PRHDT, CDR2 FYEKMQ, per germline (reference sequence). The CDR3 is CASSPPGGTYEQYF. CDR3 bases: TGTGCCAGCAGCCCTCCCGGGGGGACCTACGAGCAGTACTTC.

This chain joins TRBV5-1 and TRBJ1-2; D uncertain. Between the trimmed V and J ends, which lost 0 bases and 6 bases, there was a span of 15 bases. Germline lookup yields CDR1 SGHRS and CDR2 YFSETQ. The CDR3 totals 15 residues. The CDR3 sequence: CASSLGIGSRDGYTF. CDR3 DNA: TGCGCCAGCAGCTTGGGGATAGGGAGTAGGGATGGCTACACCTTC. Combining the CDR3 with reference TRBV5-1 and TRBJ1-2 gives the whole variable domain KAGVTQTPRYLIKTRGQQVTLSCSPISGHRSVSWYQQTPGQGLQFLFEYFSETQRNKGNFPGRFSGRQFSNSRSEMNVSTLELGDSALYLCASSLGIGSRDGYTFGSGTRLTVV.

This clone was seen more than once but under ten times. V usage is TRBV5-4 and J usage is TRBJ2-3; 9 nucleotides align to TRBD2. This CDR3 region has 16 residues. Germline-derived CDR1 and CDR2 are SGHNT and YYREEE (reference sequence). V shed 4 bases, J shed 2 bases, and the junction held 8 bases outside the gene matches. In DNA, the CDR3 is TGTGCCAGCAGCCCTGCGGGGGGGCCCAACACAGATACGCAGTATTTT. Protein product: CASSPAGGPNTDTQYF.

This clone occurred once. The V gene is TRBV9, the J gene TRBJ2-3; TRBD2 aligns across 9 bases. Trimming took 4 bases from V and 2 from J; bases not matched to a gene: 8. In germline, CDR1 is SGDLS, CDR2 YYNGEE. The CDR3 loop spans 16 amino acids. This CDR3 is CASSPRLADFTDTQYF. The CDR3 DNA follows: TGTGCCAGCAGCCCCAGACTAGCGGATTTCACAGATACGCAGTATTTT.

The rearrangement links TRBV2 to TRBJ2-7, with TRBD1 matching over 8 bases. This CDR3 region has 14 residues. Germline V lookup: CDR1 SNHLY, CDR2 FYNNEI. J lost 6 bases, V lost 1 base, and 5 bases had no gene match. The CDR3 region is CASSEGRGPAEQYF. As DNA, the CDR3 is TGTGCCAGCAGTGAAGGCAGGGGGCCTGCCGAGCAGTACTTC.

The chain links TRBV29-1 to TRBJ2-3; 7 bases agree with TRBD1. J lost 1 base, V lost 6 bases, and 10 bases had no gene match. This CDR3 comprises 15 residues. The germline CDR1 and CDR2 sequences are SQVTM and ANQGSEA. The CDR3 DNA sequence: TGCAGCGTCCCCGGGACAGCCTATGGCACAGATACGCAGTATTTT. It codes for CSVPGTAYGTDTQYF.

The genes are TRBV28 and TRBJ1-1; perhaps TRBD1 as D (6 bases). V dropped 1 base and J dropped 6 bases, with 18 bases sitting between them. CDR1 is MDHEN, CDR2 SYDVKM, per germline. The CDR3 consists of 16 residues. CDR3 sequence reads: CASSLFPGQGISEAFF. The CDR3 DNA reads TGTGCCAGCAGTTTATTTCCCGGCCAGGGGATTTCTGAAGCTTTCTTT.

The genes are TRBV10-3 and TRBJ1-1; D not resolved. V gave up 3 bases and J gave up 5 bases, with 4 bases separating them. The CDR3 runs 11 residues. Germline V CDR1 and CDR2: ENHRY, SYGVKD. CDR3 sequence: CAISDRTEAFF. The CDR3 coding sequence is TGTGCCATCAGTGACAGAACTGAAGCTTTCTTT.

This chain links TRBV6-5 with TRBJ1-2, with 11 bases that match TRBD1. Germline V gene sequence: CDR1 MNHEY, CDR2 SVGAGI. The ends lost 2 bases at V and 4 bases at J; junction bases unmatched: 6. The CDR3 sequence is 16 residues long. The CDR3 reads CASSYPRGTGGYGYTF. As DNA, the CDR3 is TGTGCCAGCAGTTACCCGAGGGGGACAGGGGGCTATGGCTACACCTTC.

The chain is built from TRBV5-1 and TRBJ2-2, with TRBD2 as a possible D gene (6 bases). The CDR3 covers 14 residues. V was trimmed by 0 bases and J by 5 bases, leaving 8 bases between them. Germline lookup yields CDR1 SGHRS and CDR2 YFSETQ. This CDR3 is CASSLGRGTGELFF. The CDR3 DNA follows: TGCGCCAGCAGCTTGGGACGGGGGACCGGGGAGCTGTTTTTT.

The chain couples TRBV29-1 to TRBJ1-2, with 8 bases matching TRBD1. CDR1 and CDR2 (germline): SQVTM, ANQGSEA. V was clipped by 5 bases and J by 8 bases; unmatched bases: 10. The CDR3 sequence is 13 residues long. CDR3 sequence reads: CSVTVMTGDGYTF. The CDR3 bases are TGCAGCGTTACTGTTATGACAGGGGACGGCTACACCTTC.

This clone was seen a single time. The rearrangement joins TRBV27 to TRBJ2-7; D may be TRBD2 (6 bases). This CDR3 contains 15 residues. V shed 6 bases and J shed 2 bases, with 17 bases lying between them. Germline values: CDR1 MNHEY, CDR2 SMNVEV (reference sequence). The CDR3 DNA sequence: TGTGCCAGCAGCCGATGGGGGGTCGGCCCCTACGAGCAGTACGTC. Translation: CASSRWGVGPYEQYV.

The chain joins TRBV7-2 to TRBJ2-1; 14 nucleotides match TRBD2. Germline V gene sequence: CDR1 SGHTA, CDR2 FQGNSA. This CDR3 contains 16 residues. V dropped 5 bases and J dropped 9; count of bases not matched to a gene: 9. The CDR3 loop is CASSKGTSGSMGEQFF. CDR3 DNA sequence: TGTGCCAGCAGCAAGGGGACTAGCGGGAGTATGGGTGAGCAGTTCTTC.

This clone has only a few counts. V usage is TRBV11-2 and J usage is TRBJ2-2, with 7 bases matching TRBD2. This CDR3 has 17 amino acids. Per the germline V gene, CDR1 is SGHAT and CDR2 is FQNNGV. The ends lost 3 bases at V and 4 bases at J; junction bases unmatched: 11. The CDR3 bases are TGTGCCAGCAGCTTTTCGGTGGGGGAGGGTCGCACCGGGGAGCTGTTTTTT. Residues: CASSFSVGEGRTGELFF. Full variable domain (rest looked up from reference TRBV11-2 and TRBJ2-2): EAGVAQSPRYKIIEKRQSVAFWCNPISGHATLYWYQQILGQGPKLLIQFQNNGVVDDSQLPKDRFSAERLKGVDSTLKIQPAKLEDSAVYLCASSFSVGEGRTGELFFGEGSRLTVL.

The rearrangement uses TRBV18 and TRBJ1-2; tentatively, D is TRBD1 (6 bases). This CDR3 is 17 amino acids long. Germline-derived CDR1 and CDR2 are KGHSH and LQKENI. V was shortened by 3 bases and J by 2 bases, with 19 bases between the two germline ends. CDR3 region: CASSPTAGTQLNYGYTF. In nucleotides, the CDR3 is TGTGCCAGCTCACCGACCGCCGGGACACAACTCAACTATGGCTACACCTTC.

V is TRBV15 and J is TRBJ2-3; 8 positions agree with TRBD1. The length of the CDR3 is 14 residues. J was trimmed by 10 bases and V by 0 bases; bases with no gene match: 6. The V gene's germline CDR1 is LNHNV and CDR2 YYDKDF (reference sequence). The CDR3 is CATSRDEKTGAQYF. CDR3 nucleotides: TGTGCCACCAGCAGAGATGAGAAGACAGGGGCGCAGTATTTT. The whole variable domain, filled in from reference TRBV15 and TRBJ2-3, reads DAMVIQNPRYQVTQFGKPVTLSCSQTLNHNVMYWYQQKSSQAPKLLFHYYDKDFNNEADTPDNFQSRRPNTSFCFLDIRSPGLGDTAMYLCATSRDEKTGAQYFGPGTRLTVL.

The chain recombines TRBV5-4 with TRBJ2-7, with 9 bases aligning to TRBD1. The V gene end was trimmed by 7 bases and the J gene end by 3 bases; junction bases not matched to a gene: 8. CDR1 and CDR2 (germline): SGHNT, YYREEE (reference sequence). The CDR3 extends over 14 amino acids. CDR3 sequence reads: CASGQGTGNYEQYF. The CDR3 nucleotides read TGTGCCAGCGGGCAGGGGACAGGGAACTACGAGCAGTACTTC.